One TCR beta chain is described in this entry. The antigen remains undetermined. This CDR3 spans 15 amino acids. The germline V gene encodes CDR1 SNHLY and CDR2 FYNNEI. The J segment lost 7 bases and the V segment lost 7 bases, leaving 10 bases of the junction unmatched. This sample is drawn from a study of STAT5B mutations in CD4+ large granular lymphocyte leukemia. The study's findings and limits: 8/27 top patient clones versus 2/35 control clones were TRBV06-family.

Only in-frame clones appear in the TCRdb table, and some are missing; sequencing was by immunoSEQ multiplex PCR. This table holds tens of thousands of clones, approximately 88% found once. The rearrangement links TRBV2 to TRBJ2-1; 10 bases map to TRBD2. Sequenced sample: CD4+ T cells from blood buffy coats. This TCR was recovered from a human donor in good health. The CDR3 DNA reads TGTGCCAGCATGAAGCTAGCGGGAGTAGCAAATGAGCAGTTCTTC. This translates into CASMKLAGVANEQFF.